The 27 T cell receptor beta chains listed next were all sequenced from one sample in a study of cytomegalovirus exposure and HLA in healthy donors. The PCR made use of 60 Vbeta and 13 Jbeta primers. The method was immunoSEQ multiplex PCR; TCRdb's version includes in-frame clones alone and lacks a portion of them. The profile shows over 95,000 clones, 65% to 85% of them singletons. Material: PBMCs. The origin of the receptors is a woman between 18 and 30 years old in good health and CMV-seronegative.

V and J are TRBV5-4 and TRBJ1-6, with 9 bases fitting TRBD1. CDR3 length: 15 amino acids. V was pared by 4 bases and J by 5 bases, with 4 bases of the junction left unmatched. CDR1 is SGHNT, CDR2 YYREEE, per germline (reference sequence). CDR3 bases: TGTGCCAGCAGCGGCGGGACAGGGCATAATTCACCCCTCCACTTT. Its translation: CASSGGTGHNSPLHF.

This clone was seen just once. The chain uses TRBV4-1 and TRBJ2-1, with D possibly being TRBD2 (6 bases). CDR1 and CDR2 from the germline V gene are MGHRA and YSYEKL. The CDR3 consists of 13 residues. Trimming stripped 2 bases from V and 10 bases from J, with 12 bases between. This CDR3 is CASSQPGSEEQFF. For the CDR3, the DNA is TGCGCCAGCAGCCAACCCGGGAGTGAGGAGCAGTTCTTC.

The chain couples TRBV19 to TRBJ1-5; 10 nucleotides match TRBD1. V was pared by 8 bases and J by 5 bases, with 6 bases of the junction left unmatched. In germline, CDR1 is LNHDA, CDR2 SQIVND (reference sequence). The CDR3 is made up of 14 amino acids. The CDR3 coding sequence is TGTGCCAGTTCAGACAGGGGGCCTTATCAGCCCCAGCATTTT. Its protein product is CASSDRGPYQPQHF.

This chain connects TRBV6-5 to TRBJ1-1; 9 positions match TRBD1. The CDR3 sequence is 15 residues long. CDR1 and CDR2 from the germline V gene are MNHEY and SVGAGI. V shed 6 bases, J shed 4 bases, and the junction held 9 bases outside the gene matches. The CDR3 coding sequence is TGTGCCAGCAGCTGGGGGACAGGGACGACCACTGAAGCTTTCTTT. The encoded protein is CASSWGTGTTTEAFF.

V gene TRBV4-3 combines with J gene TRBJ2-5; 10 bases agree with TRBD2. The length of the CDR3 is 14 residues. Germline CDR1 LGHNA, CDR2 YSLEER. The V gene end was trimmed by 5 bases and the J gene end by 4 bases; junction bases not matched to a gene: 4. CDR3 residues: CASSSGGAGETQYF. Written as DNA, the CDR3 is TGCGCCAGCAGCAGCGGGGGGGCGGGAGAGACCCAGTACTTC.

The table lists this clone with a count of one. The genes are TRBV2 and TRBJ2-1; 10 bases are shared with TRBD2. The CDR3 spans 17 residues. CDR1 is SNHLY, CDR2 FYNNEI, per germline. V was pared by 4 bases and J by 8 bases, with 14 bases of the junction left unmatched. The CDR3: CASSGKMTSGWPHEQFF. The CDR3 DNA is TGTGCCAGCAGTGGAAAAATGACTAGCGGGTGGCCCCATGAGCAGTTCTTC.

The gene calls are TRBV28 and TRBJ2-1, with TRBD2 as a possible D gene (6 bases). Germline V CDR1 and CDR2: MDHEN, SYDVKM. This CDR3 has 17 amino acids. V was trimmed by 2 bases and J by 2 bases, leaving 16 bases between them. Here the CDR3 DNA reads TGTGCCAGCAGTTTACCCGGTCTAGCGACGACCTACAATGAGCAGTTCTTC. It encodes CASSLPGLATTYNEQFF.

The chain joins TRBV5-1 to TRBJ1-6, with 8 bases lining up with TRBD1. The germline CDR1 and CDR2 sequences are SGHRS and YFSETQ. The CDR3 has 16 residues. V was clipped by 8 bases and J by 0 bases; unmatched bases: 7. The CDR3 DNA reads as TGCGCCAGACCGGACAGGGAGAGCTCCTATAATTCACCCCTCCACTTT. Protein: CARPDRESSYNSPLHF.

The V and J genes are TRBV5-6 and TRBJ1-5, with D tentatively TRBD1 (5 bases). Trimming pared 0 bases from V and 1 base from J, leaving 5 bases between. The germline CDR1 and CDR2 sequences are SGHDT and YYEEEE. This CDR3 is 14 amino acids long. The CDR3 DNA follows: TGTGCCAGCAGCTTGGCAGGGAGCAATCAGCCCCAGCATTTT. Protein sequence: CASSLAGSNQPQHF.

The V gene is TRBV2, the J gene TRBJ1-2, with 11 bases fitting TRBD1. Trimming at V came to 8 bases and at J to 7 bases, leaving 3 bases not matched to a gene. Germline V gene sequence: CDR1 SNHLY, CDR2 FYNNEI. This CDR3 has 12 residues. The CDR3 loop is CASGQGAGGYTF. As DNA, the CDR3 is TGTGCCAGCGGACAGGGGGCGGGTGGCTACACCTTC.

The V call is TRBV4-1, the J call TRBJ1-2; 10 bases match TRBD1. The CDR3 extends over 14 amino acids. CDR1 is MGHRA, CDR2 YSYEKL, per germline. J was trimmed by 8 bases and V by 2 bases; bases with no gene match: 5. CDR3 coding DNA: TGCGCCAGCAGCCAACCGGGACAGGGGTTCGGCTACACCTTC. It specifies CASSQPGQGFGYTF.

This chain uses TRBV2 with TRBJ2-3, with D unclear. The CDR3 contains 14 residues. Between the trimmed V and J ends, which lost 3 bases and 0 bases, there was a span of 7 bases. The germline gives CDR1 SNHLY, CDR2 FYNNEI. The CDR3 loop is CASSERQSTDTQYF. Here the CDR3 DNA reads TGTGCCAGCAGTGAGCGGCAGAGCACAGATACGCAGTATTTT.

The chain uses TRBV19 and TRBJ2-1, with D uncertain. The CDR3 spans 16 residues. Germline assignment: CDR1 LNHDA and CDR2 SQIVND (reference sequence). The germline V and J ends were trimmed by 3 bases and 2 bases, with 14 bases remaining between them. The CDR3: CASSIRGAPAYNEQFF. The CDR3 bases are TGTGCCAGTAGTATTCGTGGAGCGCCCGCCTACAATGAGCAGTTCTTC. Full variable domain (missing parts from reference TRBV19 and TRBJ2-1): DGGITQSPKYLFRKEGQNVTLSCEQNLNHDAMYWYRQDPGQGLRLIYYSQIVNDFQKGDIAEGYSVSREKKESFPLTVTSAQKNPTAFYLCASSIRGAPAYNEQFFGPGTRLTVL.

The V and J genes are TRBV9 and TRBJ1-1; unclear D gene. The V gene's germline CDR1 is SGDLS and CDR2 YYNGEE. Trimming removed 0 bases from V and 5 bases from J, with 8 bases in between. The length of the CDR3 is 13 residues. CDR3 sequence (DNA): TGTGCCAGCAGCGTAGAGGCCGGGACTGAAGCTTTCTTT. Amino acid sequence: CASSVEAGTEAFF.

The CDR3 region is CASSPSDRGHQETQYF. The CDR3 DNA sequence: TGTGCCAGCTCACCCTCGGACAGGGGGCACCAAGAGACCCAGTACTTC. This chain joins TRBV18 and TRBJ2-5; 11 bases align to TRBD1. The CDR3 is made up of 16 amino acids. Germline V lookup: CDR1 KGHSH, CDR2 LQKENI. Losses at the gene ends were 3 bases for V and 0 bases for J; bases not matched to a gene: 3. Together with reference TRBV18 and TRBJ2-5, the CDR3 gives the full variable domain: NAGVMQNPRHLVRRRGQEARLRCSPMKGHSHVYWYRQLPEEGLKFMVYLQKENIIDESGMPKERFSAEFPKEGPSILRIQQVVRGDSAAYFCASSPSDRGHQETQYFGPGTRLLVL.

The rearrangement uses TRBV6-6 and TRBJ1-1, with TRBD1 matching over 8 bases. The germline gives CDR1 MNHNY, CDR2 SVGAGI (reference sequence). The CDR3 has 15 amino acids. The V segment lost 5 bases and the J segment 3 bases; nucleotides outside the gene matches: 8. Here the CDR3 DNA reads TGTGCCAGCAGTGCCAAACAGGGGGGCCACACTGAAGCTTTCTTT. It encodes CASSAKQGGHTEAFF.

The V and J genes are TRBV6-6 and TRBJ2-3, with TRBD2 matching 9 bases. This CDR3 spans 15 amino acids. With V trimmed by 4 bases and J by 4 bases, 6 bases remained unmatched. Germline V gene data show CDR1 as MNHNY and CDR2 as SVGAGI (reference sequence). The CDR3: CASSLVAGEADTQYF. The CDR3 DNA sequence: TGTGCCAGCAGTTTGGTAGCGGGAGAGGCAGATACGCAGTATTTT.

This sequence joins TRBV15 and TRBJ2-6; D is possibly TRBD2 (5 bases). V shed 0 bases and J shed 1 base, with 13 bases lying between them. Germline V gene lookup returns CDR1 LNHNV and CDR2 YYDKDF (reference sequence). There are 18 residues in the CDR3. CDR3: CATSRDRIAYSGANVLTF. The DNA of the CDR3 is TGTGCCACCAGCAGAGATCGGATAGCGTATTCTGGGGCCAACGTCCTGACTTTC.

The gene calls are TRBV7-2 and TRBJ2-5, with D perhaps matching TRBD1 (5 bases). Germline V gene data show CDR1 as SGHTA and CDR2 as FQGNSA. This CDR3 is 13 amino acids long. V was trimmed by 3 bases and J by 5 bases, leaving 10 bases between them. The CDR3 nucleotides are TGTGCCAGCAGCTTCCTAACAGGCGAGACCCAGTACTTC. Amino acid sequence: CASSFLTGETQYF.

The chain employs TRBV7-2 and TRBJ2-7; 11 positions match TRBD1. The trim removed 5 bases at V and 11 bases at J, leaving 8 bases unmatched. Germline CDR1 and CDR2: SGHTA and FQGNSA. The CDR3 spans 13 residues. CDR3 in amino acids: CASSEGQGGYEYF. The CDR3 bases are TGTGCCAGCAGCGAGGGACAGGGGGGTTATGAGTACTTC.

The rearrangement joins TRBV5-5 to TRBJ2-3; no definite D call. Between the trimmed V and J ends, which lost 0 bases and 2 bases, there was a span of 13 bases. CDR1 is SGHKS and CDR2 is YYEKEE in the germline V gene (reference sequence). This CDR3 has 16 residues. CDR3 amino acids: CASSLEVRPLTDTQYF. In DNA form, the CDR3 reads TGTGCCAGCAGCTTGGAGGTGCGGCCACTCACAGATACGCAGTATTTT.

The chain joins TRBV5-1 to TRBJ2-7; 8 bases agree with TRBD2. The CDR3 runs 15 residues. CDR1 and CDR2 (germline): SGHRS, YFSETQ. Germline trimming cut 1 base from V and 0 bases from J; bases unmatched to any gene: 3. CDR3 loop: CASSLYTSGSYEQYF. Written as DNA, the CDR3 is TGCGCCAGCAGCTTGTACACTAGCGGCTCCTACGAGCAGTACTTC.

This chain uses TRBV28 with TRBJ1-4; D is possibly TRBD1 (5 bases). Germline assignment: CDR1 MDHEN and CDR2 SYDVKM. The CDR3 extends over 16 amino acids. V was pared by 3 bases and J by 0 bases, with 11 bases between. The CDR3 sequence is CASSLVTGATNEKLFF. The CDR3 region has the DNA TGTGCCAGCAGTTTGGTAACAGGAGCAACTAATGAAAAACTGTTTTTT.

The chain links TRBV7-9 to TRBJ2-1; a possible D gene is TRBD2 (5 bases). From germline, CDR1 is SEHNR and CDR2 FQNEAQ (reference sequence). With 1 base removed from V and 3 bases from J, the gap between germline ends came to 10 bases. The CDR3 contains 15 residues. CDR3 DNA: TGTGCCAGCAGCTTAGTTAGCGCGGTCTACAATGAGCAGTTCTTC. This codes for CASSLVSAVYNEQFF. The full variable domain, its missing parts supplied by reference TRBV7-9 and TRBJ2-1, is DTGVSQNPRHKITKRGQNVTFRCDPISEHNRLYWYRQTLGQGPEFLTYFQNEAQLEKSRLLSDRFSAERPKGSFSTLEIQRTEQGDSAMYLCASSLVSAVYNEQFFGPGTRLTVL.

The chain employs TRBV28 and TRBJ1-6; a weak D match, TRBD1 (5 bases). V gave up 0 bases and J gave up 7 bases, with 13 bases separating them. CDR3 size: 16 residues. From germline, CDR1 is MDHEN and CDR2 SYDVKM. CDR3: CASSLWTASQNSPLHF. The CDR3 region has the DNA TGTGCCAGCAGTTTATGGACAGCCTCCCAAAATTCACCCCTCCACTTT.

The CDR3 DNA reads TGTGCCAGCAGTGAAGGGGGAGTAGCCAAAAACATTCAGTACTTC. It codes for CASSEGGVAKNIQYF. This rearrangement joins TRBV2 to TRBJ2-4, with a tentative D call TRBD2 (5 bases). Trimming stripped 1 base from V and 0 bases from J, with 7 bases between. The CDR3 is made up of 15 amino acids. Per germline, CDR1 SNHLY and CDR2 FYNNEI. Full variable domain (rest looked up from reference TRBV2 and TRBJ2-4): EPEVTQTPSHQVTQMGQEVILRCVPISNHLYFYWYRQILGQKVEFLVSFYNNEISEKSEIFDDQFSVERPDGSNFTLKIRSTKLEDSAMYFCASSEGGVAKNIQYFGAGTRLSVL.

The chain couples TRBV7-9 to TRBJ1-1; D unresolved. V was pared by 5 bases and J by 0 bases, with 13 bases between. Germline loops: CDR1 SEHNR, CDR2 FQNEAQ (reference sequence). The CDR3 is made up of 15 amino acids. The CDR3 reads CASSTRLILNTEAFF. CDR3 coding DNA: TGTGCCAGCAGCACCCGACTAATCTTGAACACTGAAGCTTTCTTT.